A single sample gave rise to the 21 T cell receptor beta chains below, sequenced in a study of OX40 agonist ivuxolimab in advanced cancers. Profiling relied on immunoSEQ multiplex PCR, and the TCRdb table lists in-frame clones only, not all of them. The sample lists more than 50,000 clones, 85% to 90% occurring once. This specimen was CD4+ or CD8+ T cells sorted from blood, taken in a trial of the OX40 agonist ivuxolimab. The source of these receptors is an adult with an advanced solid tumor such as melanoma, head and neck, liver or kidney cancer.

This chain joins TRBV9 and TRBJ1-2; 7 bases align to TRBD1. The CDR3 covers 17 residues. V lost 4 bases, J lost 6 bases, and 18 bases stayed unmatched. Germline V gives CDR1 SGDLS, CDR2 YYNGEE. CDR3 amino acids: CASSNEEGHRGWDGYTF. CDR3 DNA sequence: TGTGCCAGCAGCAATGAAGAAGGGCACAGGGGATGGGATGGCTACACCTTC.

The chain combines TRBV5-4 with TRBJ1-5; D unresolved. CDR3 length equals 14 residues. In germline, CDR1 is SGHNT, CDR2 YYREEE (reference sequence). Trimming took 0 bases from V and 4 from J, leaving 8 bases between them. Here the CDR3 reads CASSLAEDNQPQHF. The CDR3 nucleotides are TGTGCCAGCAGCTTGGCAGAGGATAATCAGCCCCAGCATTTT.

The chain recombines TRBV5-4 with TRBJ2-5; tentative D call: TRBD2 (6 bases). The CDR3 runs 14 residues. Germline V gives CDR1 SGHNT, CDR2 YYREEE (reference sequence). V was shortened by 9 bases and J by 5 bases, with 20 bases between the two germline ends. CDR3: CATTGSRERETQYF. The CDR3, as DNA: TGTGCCACCACAGGTTCGCGGGAAAGGGAGACCCAGTACTTC.

This rearrangement joins TRBV27 to TRBJ2-7; TRBD2 matches 10 bases. This CDR3 is built from 14 residues. In germline, CDR1 is MNHEY, CDR2 SMNVEV (reference sequence). V was clipped by 2 bases and J by 7 bases; unmatched bases: 5. This chain's CDR3 is CASSLLAGDREQYF. In nucleotides, the CDR3 is TGTGCCAGCAGTTTACTAGCGGGAGATAGAGAGCAGTACTTC.

The gene calls are TRBV19 and TRBJ1-1, with D possibly TRBD1 on 6 matching bases. V shed 5 bases and J shed 7 bases, with 17 bases lying between them. The germline CDR1 and CDR2 sequences are LNHDA and SQIVND (reference sequence). The CDR3 length is 14 residues. CDR3 amino acids: CASSPNGTPYEAFF. CDR3 coding DNA: TGTGCCAGTAGTCCAAACGGGACACCTTATGAAGCTTTCTTT.

The genes are TRBV28 and TRBJ1-3; D perhaps matches TRBD1 (6 bases). Germline-derived CDR1 and CDR2 are MDHEN and SYDVKM. V gave up 7 bases and J gave up 3 bases, with 13 bases separating them. The CDR3 extends over 14 amino acids. The chain's CDR3 is CASTHRADGNTIYF. CDR3 nucleotides: TGTGCCAGCACCCACAGGGCAGATGGAAACACCATATATTTT.

The chain recombines TRBV10-1 with TRBJ1-1; 7 bases align to TRBD1. CDR3 length equals 14 residues. Germline CDR1 WNHNN, CDR2 SYGVQD (reference sequence). The J segment lost 4 bases and the V segment lost 6 bases, leaving 8 bases of the junction unmatched. CDR3 protein: CASSTRQGSTEAFF. The DNA of the CDR3 is TGCGCCAGCAGCACCAGACAGGGATCCACTGAAGCTTTCTTT.

Here the CDR3 reads CASNEFATNEKLFF. CDR3 sequence (DNA): TGTGCCAGCAATGAGTTTGCAACTAATGAAAAACTGTTTTTT. V and J are TRBV7-9 and TRBJ1-4, with no clear D. The V gene lost 7 bases and the J gene lost 0 bases, with 9 bases spanning the gap. There are 14 residues in the CDR3. Germline CDR1 reads SEHNR; CDR2 reads FQNEAQ (reference sequence).

The chain joins TRBV28 to TRBJ1-5; weak D call: TRBD1 (5 bases). Germline V gene data show CDR1 as MDHEN and CDR2 as SYDVKM. This CDR3 has 14 amino acids. With 5 bases removed from V and 7 bases from J, the gap between germline ends came to 15 bases. The CDR3: CASSINPGRQPQHF. The CDR3 nucleotides are TGTGCCAGCAGTATTAACCCAGGGAGACAGCCCCAGCATTTT.

V gene TRBV5-1 combines with J gene TRBJ1-4, with 8 bases fitting TRBD1. Germline loops: CDR1 SGHRS, CDR2 YFSETQ. The CDR3 extends over 14 amino acids. J was trimmed by 6 bases and V by 0 bases; bases with no gene match: 1. CDR3 DNA: TGCGCCAGCAGCTTGGCGACAGGGGATGAAAAACTGTTTTTT. This sequence encodes CASSLATGDEKLFF. The full variable domain, with the rest looked up from reference TRBV5-1 and TRBJ1-4, is KAGVTQTPRYLIKTRGQQVTLSCSPISGHRSVSWYQQTPGQGLQFLFEYFSETQRNKGNFPGRFSGRQFSNSRSEMNVSTLELGDSALYLCASSLATGDEKLFFGSGTQLSVL.

The V call is TRBV6-6, the J call TRBJ1-1, with a weak D call TRBD1 (6 bases). Between the trimmed V and J ends, which lost 11 bases and 1 base, there was a span of 17 bases. Germline values: CDR1 MNHNY, CDR2 SVGAGI (reference sequence). The CDR3 is 14 amino acids. This CDR3 reads CAARGAKENTEAFF. CDR3 coding DNA: TGTGCCGCGAGGGGGGCGAAGGAGAACACTGAAGCTTTCTTT.

This CDR3 reads CASSVRPLSGINTGELFF. The CDR3, as DNA: TGTGCCAGCAGCGTCAGACCCTTGAGCGGAATTAACACCGGGGAGCTGTTTTTT. The rearrangement uses TRBV11-2 and TRBJ2-2; weak D call: TRBD2 (5 bases). The germline gives CDR1 SGHAT, CDR2 FQNNGV. The CDR3 consists of 18 residues. With 5 bases removed from V and 2 bases from J, the gap between germline ends came to 21 bases.

The chain combines TRBV18 with TRBJ1-3; D is perhaps TRBD1 (6 bases). Germline CDR1 KGHSH, CDR2 LQKENI. The V gene lost 2 bases and the J gene lost 2 bases, with 16 bases spanning the gap. The length of the CDR3 is 17 residues. CDR3 loop: CASSPGRQGPAGNTIYF. CDR3 nucleotides: TGTGCCAGCTCACCAGGAAGGCAGGGGCCCGCTGGAAACACCATATATTTT.

The chain employs TRBV30 and TRBJ2-3; D is possibly TRBD2 (5 bases). Between the trimmed V and J ends, which lost 4 bases and 3 bases, there was a span of 11 bases. Germline loops: CDR1 GTSNPN, CDR2 SVGIG (reference sequence). The CDR3 has 13 residues. CDR3 amino acids: CAWTHGLTDTQYF. DNA for the CDR3: TGTGCCTGGACTCACGGACTGACAGATACGCAGTATTTT.

The chain is built from TRBV11-1 and TRBJ1-2, with 10 bases aligning to TRBD1. This CDR3 spans 15 amino acids. V lost 6 bases and J lost 0; bases outside the gene matches: 4. In germline, CDR1 is SGHAT, CDR2 FQDESV (reference sequence). The CDR3 coding sequence is TGTGCCAGCAGTTTTGGACAGGGGGCTAACTATGGCTACACCTTC. This codes for CASSFGQGANYGYTF.

The chain links TRBV5-8 to TRBJ2-1; D unresolved. Germline values: CDR1 SGHTS, CDR2 YDEGEE. Trimming pared 1 base from V and 12 bases from J, leaving 17 bases between. This CDR3 is 14 amino acids long. The CDR3 reads CASSLLWGQAPQFF. The CDR3 DNA follows: TGTGCCAGCAGCTTGCTATGGGGTCAGGCCCCGCAGTTCTTC.

The V call is TRBV28, the J call TRBJ2-7, with 8 bases matching TRBD1. V trimming: 2 bases; J trimming: 3 bases; junction bases outside the gene matches: 3. There are 14 residues in the CDR3. Germline CDR1 and CDR2: MDHEN and SYDVKM. CDR3 in DNA: TGTGCCAGCAGTTTACAGGGGGCGGTCTACGAGCAGTACTTC. Its translation is CASSLQGAVYEQYF.

The V call is TRBV28, the J call TRBJ1-5; D gene uncertain. Germline V gives CDR1 MDHEN, CDR2 SYDVKM. The CDR3 has 15 residues. V lost 3 bases to trimming and J lost 4 bases, with 13 bases between them. CDR3 bases: TGTGCCAGCAGTTTGCCCGGGGTTGGTAATCAGCCCCAGCATTTT. It is translated as CASSLPGVGNQPQHF. Full variable domain (rest looked up from reference TRBV28 and TRBJ1-5): DVKVTQSSRYLVKRTGEKVFLECVQDMDHENMFWYRQDPGLGLRLIYFSYDVKMKEKGDIPEGYSVSREKKERFSLILESASTNQTSMYLCASSLPGVGNQPQHFGDGTRLSIL.

The chain joins TRBV27 to TRBJ2-5, with D perhaps matching TRBD2 (5 bases). V lost 3 bases, J lost 3 bases, and 8 bases lay in between. This CDR3 is built from 13 residues. CDR1 MNHEY and CDR2 SMNVEV come from the germline V gene (reference sequence). The CDR3 DNA sequence: TGTGCCAGCAGTTTTGCCGGGAAAGAGACCCAGTACTTC. Residues: CASSFAGKETQYF.

The CDR3 bases are TGTGCCAGCGGGACAAATAATTCACCCCTCCACTTT. It specifies CASGTNNSPLHF. The V call is TRBV6-1, the J call TRBJ1-6, with D tentatively TRBD1 (6 bases). Trimming stripped 8 bases from V and 5 bases from J, with 7 bases between. Germline assignment: CDR1 MNHNS and CDR2 SASEGT. There are 12 residues in the CDR3.

This sequence joins TRBV11-3 and TRBJ2-7; 8 positions match TRBD1. In germline, CDR1 is SGHNT, CDR2 YENEEA. The CDR3 spans 13 residues. J lost 3 bases, V lost 3 bases, and 1 base had no gene match. The CDR3 here is CASSFTGGYEQYF. CDR3 bases: TGTGCCAGCAGCTTTACAGGGGGCTACGAGCAGTACTTC.